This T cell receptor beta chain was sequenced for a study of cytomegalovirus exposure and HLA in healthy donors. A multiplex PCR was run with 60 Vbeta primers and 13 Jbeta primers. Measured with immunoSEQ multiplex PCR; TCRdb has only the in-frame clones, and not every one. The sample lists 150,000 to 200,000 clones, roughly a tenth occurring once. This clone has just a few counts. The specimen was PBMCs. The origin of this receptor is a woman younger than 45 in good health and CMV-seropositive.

The CDR3 region has the DNA TGTGCCAGCAGCCGTGGGCCGAACACTGAAGCTTTCTTT. Translating gives CASSRGPNTEAFF. The chain employs TRBV7-6 and TRBJ1-1; D ambiguous. The CDR3 extends over 13 amino acids. Trimming cost V 5 bases and J 1 base, with 8 bases left between them. Germline V lookup: CDR1 SGHVS, CDR2 FNYEAQ.